This T cell receptor (beta chain) was recovered during a study of control samples from healthy donors and cancer patients. TCRdb's copy holds only in-frame clones and misses some; the assay was immunoSEQ multiplex PCR. The profile shows 150,000 to 180,000 clones, 90% to 95% of them singletons. Germline values: CDR1 MNHEY, CDR2 SVGAGI. V dropped 6 bases and J dropped 7 bases, with 16 bases sitting between them. The CDR3 loop spans 13 amino acids. This chain connects TRBV6-5 to TRBJ2-7; D could derive from TRBD1 or TRBD2 (6 bases each). The TCR sequence derives from a middle-aged man in good health. The source material was blood. The DNA for the CDR3 is TGTGCCAGCAGCGCGGGACACCGGAGGGAGCAGTACTTC. This encodes CASSAGHRREQYF.